This T cell receptor beta chain was identified during a study of cytomegalovirus exposure and HLA in healthy donors. About this clone: Its target is not known.

Use of 60 Vbeta and 13 Jbeta primers characterized the PCR. Measured with immunoSEQ multiplex PCR; TCRdb has only the in-frame clones, and not every one. There are some 200,000 clones in the sample; about four fifths occur only once, and more than 0.35% lies in the top ten. Study-wide results and limits: A few V segments could not be told apart, such as TRBV6-2 and TRBV6-3, and were left out. Only CMV serostatus was available as immune exposure information. Accurate prediction of most subjects' HLA-A and HLA-B alleles from TCR beta sequences was reported.

Germline V CDR1 and CDR2: SGHTA, FQGNSA. Germline trimming cut 1 base from V and 7 bases from J; bases unmatched to any gene: 4. The CDR3 totals 16 residues. This sequence was found in a male donor in good health and CMV-seropositive. The sample was PBMCs. This chain connects TRBV7-2 to TRBJ2-3; 14 nucleotides agree with TRBD2. The CDR3 here is CASSLGGLAGGHTQYF. The CDR3 DNA sequence: TGTGCCAGCAGCTTAGGAGGACTAGCGGGGGGACATACGCAGTATTTT.